This T cell receptor (beta chain) was documented in a study of blood T cells in healthy people across ages. Researchers isolated at least 6 million PBMCs per sample. With a J-beta primer mix and a sample-barcoded 5' primer, a second PCR ran roughly 6 to 12 cycles. From the 5' RACE reads, TCRdb called clonotypes with MiXCR, one entry per CDR3 protein. The sample records just under 900,000 distinct CDR3 sequences, under 30% being singletons. Remarks on this clonotype: Antigen: not known. Germline and junction disagree at one end, which may indicate a read error.

Germline CDR1 is SGHKS and CDR2 is YYEKEE (reference sequence). The CDR3 is 15 amino acids. Study-wide findings and caveats: Fewer expanded clones and more diversity marked long-lived versus aged donors. A roughly linear age-dependent decrease characterized TCR beta diversity per million T cells. Leaving the PBMCs unsorted stopped any conclusive comparison of naive versus antigen-experienced cells.

The specimen sequenced was blood. The TCR sequence derives from an elderly woman in good health. The gene calls are TRBV5-5 and TRBJ2-1; 8 bases line up with TRBD1. In nucleotides, the CDR3 is TGTGTCAGCAGCCCGGGGACAGGCTCCTACAATGAGCAGTTCTTC. Protein product: CVSSPGTGSYNEQFF.